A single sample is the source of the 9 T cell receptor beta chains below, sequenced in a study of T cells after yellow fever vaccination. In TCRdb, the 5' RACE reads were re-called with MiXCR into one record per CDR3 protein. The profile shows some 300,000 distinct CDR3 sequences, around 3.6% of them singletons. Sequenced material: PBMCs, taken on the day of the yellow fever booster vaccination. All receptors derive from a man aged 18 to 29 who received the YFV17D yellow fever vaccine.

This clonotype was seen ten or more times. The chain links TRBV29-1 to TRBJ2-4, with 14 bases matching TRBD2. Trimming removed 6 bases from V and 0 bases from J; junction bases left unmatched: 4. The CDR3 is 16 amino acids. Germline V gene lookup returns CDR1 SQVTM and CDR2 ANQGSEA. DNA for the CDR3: TGCAGCGTCGGACTAGCGGGGGGTGTAGCCAAAAACATTCAGTACTTC. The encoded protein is CSVGLAGGVAKNIQYF.

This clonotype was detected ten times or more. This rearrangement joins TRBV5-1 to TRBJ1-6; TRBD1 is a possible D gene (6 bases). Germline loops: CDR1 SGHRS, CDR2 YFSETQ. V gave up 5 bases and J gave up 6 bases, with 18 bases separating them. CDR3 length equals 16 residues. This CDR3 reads CASSKRGGDSNSPLHF. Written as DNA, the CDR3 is TGCGCCAGCAGTAAGAGAGGGGGGGACTCTAATTCACCCCTCCACTTT.

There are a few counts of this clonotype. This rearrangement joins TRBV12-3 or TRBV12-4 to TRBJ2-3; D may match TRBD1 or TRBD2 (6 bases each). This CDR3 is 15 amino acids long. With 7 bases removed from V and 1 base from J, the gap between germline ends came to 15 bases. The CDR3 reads CASNLGGPRTDTQYF. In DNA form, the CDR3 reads TGTGCCAGCAACCTTGGGGGGCCACGCACAGATACGCAGTATTTT.

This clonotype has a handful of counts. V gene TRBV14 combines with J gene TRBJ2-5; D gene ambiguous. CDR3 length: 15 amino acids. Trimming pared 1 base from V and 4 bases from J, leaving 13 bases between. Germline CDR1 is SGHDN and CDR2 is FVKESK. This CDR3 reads CASSQVRLKGETQYF. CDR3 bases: TGTGCCAGCAGCCAAGTTCGGTTGAAGGGAGAGACCCAGTACTTC.

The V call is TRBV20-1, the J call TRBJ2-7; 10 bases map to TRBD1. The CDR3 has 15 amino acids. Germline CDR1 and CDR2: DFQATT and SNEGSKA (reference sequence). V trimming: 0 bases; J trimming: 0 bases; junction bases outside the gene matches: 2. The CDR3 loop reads CSARDRDRGSYEQYF. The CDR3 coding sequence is TGCAGTGCTAGAGATAGGGACAGGGGCTCCTACGAGCAGTACTTC.

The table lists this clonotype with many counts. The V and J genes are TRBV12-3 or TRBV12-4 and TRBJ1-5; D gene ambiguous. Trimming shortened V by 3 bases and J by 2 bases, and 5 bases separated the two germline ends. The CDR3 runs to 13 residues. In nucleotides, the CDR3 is TGTGCCAGCAGTTTGTTGCGCAATCAGCCCCAGCATTTT. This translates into CASSLLRNQPQHF.

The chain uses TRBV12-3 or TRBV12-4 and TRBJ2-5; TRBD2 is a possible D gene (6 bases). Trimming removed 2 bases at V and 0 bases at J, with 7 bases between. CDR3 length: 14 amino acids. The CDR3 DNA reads TGTGCCAGCAGTTTACTAGCGCACCAAGAGACCCAGTACTTC. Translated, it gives CASSLLAHQETQYF.

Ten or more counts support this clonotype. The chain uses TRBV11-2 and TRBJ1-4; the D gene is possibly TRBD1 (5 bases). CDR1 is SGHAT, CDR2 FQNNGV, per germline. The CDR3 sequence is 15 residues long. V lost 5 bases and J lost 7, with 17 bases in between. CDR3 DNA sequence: TGTGCCAGCAGCCCTGGGACTAGAGGAATTGAAAAACTGTTTTTT. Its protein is CASSPGTRGIEKLFF.

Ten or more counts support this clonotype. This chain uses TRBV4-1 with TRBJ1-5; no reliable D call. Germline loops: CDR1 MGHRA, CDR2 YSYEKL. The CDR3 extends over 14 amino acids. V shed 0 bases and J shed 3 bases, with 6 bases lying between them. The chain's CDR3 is CASSQEGANQPQHF. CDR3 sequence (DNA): TGCGCCAGCAGCCAAGAGGGAGCCAATCAGCCCCAGCATTTT.